The clone carrying this T cell receptor (beta chain) was observed a handful of times. The data were obtained in a study of breast tumors, draining lymph nodes, adjacent tissues. A single record per CDR3 protein comes from TCRdb applying MiXCR to the multiplex PCR reads. Of 200,000 to 250,000 distinct CDR3 sequences listed, less than 45% are singletons. CDR3 size: 16 residues. CDR1 SGHDT and CDR2 YYEEEE come from the germline V gene. Trimming shortened V by 4 bases and J by 3 bases, and 19 bases separated the two germline ends. Breast cancer patients provided tissue from their axillary draining lymph nodes.

The sequencing sample was made of axillary lymph node tissue. This rearrangement joins TRBV5-6 to TRBJ2-5, with TRBD2 as a possible D gene (7 bases). This TCR derives from a female donor with breast cancer. Some clones in this sample may be carry-over from other donors' samples. Written as DNA, the CDR3 is TGTGCCAGCAGCCGCGCGGCGGGGGCCACAAAAGAGACCCAGTACTTC. Translating it yields CASSRAAGATKETQYF.